The 12 T cell receptor beta chains given below trace back to one sample, sequenced in a study of T cell clones after liver transplantation. Sequencing was performed with immunoSEQ multiplex PCR; in TCRdb, only in-frame clones are kept and a portion is missing. Of 65,000 to 95,000 clones detected, 75% to 85% appear once; the ten largest clones hold 0.45% to 0.65%. Sequenced here: CD4+ T cells from blood, sampled before liver transplant. Receptors originate from a human donor who received a liver transplant.

The chain combines TRBV6-1 with TRBJ1-1, with D unresolved. The CDR3 is made up of 10 amino acids. The germline V gene has CDR1 MNHNS and CDR2 SASEGT. V was shortened by 5 bases and J by 6 bases, with 4 bases between the two germline ends. CDR3: CASSPAEAFF. The CDR3 DNA reads TGTGCCAGCAGTCCCGCTGAAGCTTTCTTT.

The chain employs TRBV11-1 and TRBJ1-2; 7 bases are a match to TRBD1. Germline trimming cut 3 bases from V and 1 base from J; bases unmatched to any gene: 5. The V gene's germline CDR1 is SGHAT and CDR2 FQDESV (reference sequence). The CDR3 spans 15 residues. The CDR3 DNA reads as TGTGCCAGCAGCTTGGGACAGAACAGTAACTATGGCTACACCTTC. It is translated as CASSLGQNSNYGYTF.

The chain carries TRBV5-4 and TRBJ1-4; weak D call: TRBD1 (5 bases). The ends were cut back, 5 bases at V and 4 bases at J, with 15 bases in the middle. CDR3 length equals 15 residues. Germline CDR1 and CDR2: SGHNT and YYREEE (reference sequence). CDR3 bases: TGTGCCAGCAGTTCCGCCCCGGGGGGTAATGAAAAACTGTTTTTT. Its protein is CASSSAPGGNEKLFF.

The chain carries TRBV19 and TRBJ1-5; possible D gene TRBD1, 5 bases. The CDR3 consists of 15 residues. The germline gives CDR1 LNHDA, CDR2 SQIVND (reference sequence). Trimming pared 7 bases from V and 5 bases from J, leaving 18 bases between. The CDR3 DNA is TGTGCCAGTACCCTGGGACGGCGGGCTGATCAGCCCCAGCATTTT. Its translation: CASTLGRRADQPQHF. Full variable domain (remainder filled in from reference TRBV19 and TRBJ1-5): DGGITQSPKYLFRKEGQNVTLSCEQNLNHDAMYWYRQDPGQGLRLIYYSQIVNDFQKGDIAEGYSVSREKKESFPLTVTSAQKNPTAFYLCASTLGRRADQPQHFGDGTRLSIL.

This clone was seen a few times. The sample has other DNA sequences that encode this CDR3 too. V is TRBV30 and J is TRBJ1-2, with 7 nucleotides matching TRBD1. CDR1 GTSNPN and CDR2 SVGIG come from the germline V gene (reference sequence). The V and J ends lost 2 bases and 4 bases, in that order; junction bases with no gene match: 4. The CDR3 totals 13 residues. The CDR3 DNA is TGTGCCTGGAGTAGGGACAGACCCTATGGCTACACCTTC. Amino acid sequence: CAWSRDRPYGYTF.

For the CDR3, the DNA is TGTGCCAGCAGCTTAGCTAGGACAGCGAGCACAGATACGCAGTATTTT. Amino acid sequence: CASSLARTASTDTQYF. J is TRBJ2-3 and V is TRBV7-8; D perhaps matches TRBD1 (6 bases). The V end lost 0 bases, the J end lost 0 bases, and 10 bases lay between the germline ends. This CDR3 contains 16 residues. In germline, CDR1 is SGHVS, CDR2 FQNEAQ.

This clone was detected only a few times. The chain joins TRBV9 to TRBJ1-1, with D hard to call. The V and J ends lost 0 bases and 10 bases respectively, with 16 bases between them. Germline CDR1 reads SGDLS; CDR2 reads YYNGEE. The length of the CDR3 is 14 residues. In DNA, the CDR3 is TGTGCCAGCAGCGTAGAAGGAAGGAGTTTGGGAGCTTTCTTT. It encodes CASSVEGRSLGAFF. The full variable domain, its missing parts supplied by reference TRBV9 and TRBJ1-1, is DSGVTQTPKHLITATGQRVTLRCSPRSGDLSVYWYQQSLDQGLQFLIQYYNGEERAKGNILERFSAQQFPDLHSELNLSSLELGDSALYFCASSVEGRSLGAFFGQGTRLTVV.

The chain employs TRBV11-2 and TRBJ2-1; D remains ambiguous. The CDR3 loop spans 12 amino acids. Germline-derived CDR1 and CDR2 are SGHAT and FQNNGV. The V end lost 0 bases, the J end lost 9 bases, and 6 bases lay between the germline ends. In nucleotides, the CDR3 is TGTGCCAGCAGCTTAGACCGCTCTGAGCAGTTCTTC. Its protein is CASSLDRSEQFF.

The chain combines TRBV5-1 with TRBJ1-4, with TRBD1 as a possible D gene (6 bases). Per the germline V gene, CDR1 is SGHRS and CDR2 is YFSETQ. CDR3 size: 16 residues. V lost 0 bases and J lost 5, with 14 bases in between. CDR3: CASSLDGRGKNEKLFF. DNA of the CDR3: TGCGCCAGCAGCTTGGATGGAAGGGGGAAGAATGAAAAACTGTTTTTT.

There are a few counts of this clone. This chain joins TRBV4-2 and TRBJ1-4; D unresolved. The CDR3 extends over 15 amino acids. CDR1 and CDR2 (germline): LGHNA, YNFKEQ. V dropped 0 bases and J dropped 4 bases, with 9 bases sitting between them. The CDR3 reads CASSQDLGGNEKLFF. Here the CDR3 DNA reads TGTGCCAGCAGCCAAGATCTGGGTGGTAATGAAAAACTGTTTTTT.

This clone has a handful of counts. The chain combines TRBV7-3 with TRBJ2-7, with 7 bases lining up with TRBD2. The CDR3 has 12 amino acids. J was trimmed by 13 bases and V by 0 bases; bases with no gene match: 6. The germline gives CDR1 SGHTA, CDR2 FQGTGA. The DNA for the CDR3 is TGTGCCAGCAGCTTAACGGGGGAGGGGTTCTACTTC. Translating gives CASSLTGEGFYF.

The V and J genes are TRBV5-1 and TRBJ1-2; possibly TRBD1 for D (6 bases). The CDR3 is made up of 12 amino acids. V lost 3 bases and J 7 bases, leaving 10 bases between the germline ends. Germline CDR1 SGHRS, CDR2 YFSETQ. The CDR3 nucleotides are TGCGCCAGCAGCTCCGGGACATTTGGCTACACCTTC. This sequence encodes CASSSGTFGYTF.